One and the same sample provided the 10 T cell receptor beta chains below, sequenced in a study of cytotoxic CD8 clonotypes in ibrutinib-treated CLL. Repertoires were generated with immunoSEQ multiplex PCR, while TCRdb's copy carries only in-frame clones and drops some. The sample contains 58,000 or so clones, 57% of which appear only once. The source material was PBMCs, sampled after 12 months of ibrutinib treatment. Receptor source: a human donor with chronic lymphocytic leukemia.

The J gene is TRBJ2-1, the V gene TRBV6-4, with D hard to call. CDR3 length: 12 amino acids. The germline V gene has CDR1 MRHNA and CDR2 SNTAGT. The V and J ends lost 4 bases and 2 bases respectively, with 3 bases between them. The CDR3 sequence: CASSGPYNEQFF. CDR3 in DNA: TGTGCCAGCAGTGGTCCCTACAATGAGCAGTTCTTC.

The J gene is TRBJ1-5, the V gene TRBV19; D may be TRBD1 (6 bases). The V end was cut by 5 bases, the J end by 8 bases, with 16 bases between. Germline V gene sequence: CDR1 LNHDA, CDR2 SQIVND (reference sequence). CDR3 length: 14 amino acids. The CDR3 DNA is TGTGCCAGTAGTCCGGGGGGGGCCGGGGAGCCCCAGCATTTT. As protein: CASSPGGAGEPQHF. Using reference TRBV19 and TRBJ1-5 for the parts outside the CDR3, the full variable domain is DGGITQSPKYLFRKEGQNVTLSCEQNLNHDAMYWYRQDPGQGLRLIYYSQIVNDFQKGDIAEGYSVSREKKESFPLTVTSAQKNPTAFYLCASSPGGAGEPQHFGDGTRLSIL.

The chain uses TRBV5-1 and TRBJ2-7; 7 nucleotides agree with TRBD2. From germline, CDR1 is SGHRS and CDR2 YFSETQ. The CDR3 is made up of 17 amino acids. V trimming: 0 bases; J trimming: 3 bases; junction bases outside the gene matches: 12. Written as DNA, the CDR3 is TGCGCCAGCAGCTTGGGAGCGGGGATACGGGTTAACTACGAGCAGTACTTC. This gives the protein CASSLGAGIRVNYEQYF.

The rearrangement uses TRBV5-1 and TRBJ2-5, with D hard to call. This CDR3 is built from 15 residues. Trimming took 0 bases from V and 2 from J, leaving 11 bases between them. The germline V gene encodes CDR1 SGHRS and CDR2 YFSETQ. CDR3 DNA sequence: TGCGCCAGCAGCTTGGTTTTTTCGGAGCAAGAGACCCAGTACTTC. Its translation is CASSLVFSEQETQYF.

The sample holds a few counts of this clone. The rearrangement uses TRBV7-9 and TRBJ2-3, with D unclear. Germline V lookup: CDR1 SEHNR, CDR2 FQNEAQ (reference sequence). Between the trimmed V and J ends, which lost 1 base and 8 bases, there was a span of 7 bases. There are 12 residues in the CDR3. The CDR3 region is CASSLDLLTQYF. Here the CDR3 DNA reads TGTGCCAGCAGCTTAGATCTGCTTACGCAGTATTTT.

This clone was detected many times. The chain links TRBV28 to TRBJ1-2; 11 bases align to TRBD1. The CDR3 is 16 amino acids. J lost 5 bases, V lost 2 bases, and 7 bases had no gene match. The germline CDR1 and CDR2 sequences are MDHEN and SYDVKM. The CDR3 bases are TGTGCCAGCAGTTTAGCGGGACAGGGGGGGGAATATGGCTACACCTTC. Its protein product is CASSLAGQGGEYGYTF.

The gene calls are TRBV19 and TRBJ2-7, with TRBD2 identical over 8 bases. After removal of 8 bases from V and 0 bases from J, the junction contained 6 bases not matched to a gene. CDR1 and CDR2 from the germline V gene are LNHDA and SQIVND (reference sequence). There are 14 residues in the CDR3. The CDR3 sequence is CASATGTSSYEQYF. The CDR3 region has the DNA TGTGCCAGTGCAACCGGGACTAGCTCCTACGAGCAGTACTTC. Full variable domain (outside the CDR3, taken from reference TRBV19 and TRBJ2-7): DGGITQSPKYLFRKEGQNVTLSCEQNLNHDAMYWYRQDPGQGLRLIYYSQIVNDFQKGDIAEGYSVSREKKESFPLTVTSAQKNPTAFYLCASATGTSSYEQYFGPGTRLTVT.

CDR3 protein: CASSYGRGAQPQHF. The DNA of the CDR3 is TGTGCCAGCAGTTACGGCAGAGGAGCCCAGCCCCAGCATTTT. The chain recombines TRBV6-5 with TRBJ1-5, with D unresolved. CDR1 MNHEY and CDR2 SVGAGI come from the germline V gene. The ends were cut back, 2 bases at V and 7 bases at J, with 12 bases in the middle. The CDR3 sequence is 14 residues long.

CDR3 in amino acids: CSVEYGGRPYEQYF. In DNA form, the CDR3 reads TGCAGCGTTGAATACGGGGGCAGACCCTACGAGCAGTACTTC. This chain connects TRBV29-1 to TRBJ2-7; D may correspond to TRBD1 or TRBD2 (6 bases each). Per the germline V gene, CDR1 is SQVTM and CDR2 is ANQGSEA. The CDR3 extends over 14 amino acids. V shed 2 bases and J shed 2 bases, with 13 bases lying between them.

This rearrangement joins TRBV27 to TRBJ2-4; D is perhaps TRBD1 or TRBD2 (5 bases each). V was clipped by 2 bases and J by 6 bases, with 14 bases between them. Per germline, CDR1 MNHEY and CDR2 SMNVEV (reference sequence). The CDR3 sequence is 15 residues long. The CDR3 sequence: CASSLVGLRGNIQYF. CDR3 in DNA: TGTGCCAGCAGTTTAGTGGGGCTCCGGGGAAACATTCAGTACTTC.